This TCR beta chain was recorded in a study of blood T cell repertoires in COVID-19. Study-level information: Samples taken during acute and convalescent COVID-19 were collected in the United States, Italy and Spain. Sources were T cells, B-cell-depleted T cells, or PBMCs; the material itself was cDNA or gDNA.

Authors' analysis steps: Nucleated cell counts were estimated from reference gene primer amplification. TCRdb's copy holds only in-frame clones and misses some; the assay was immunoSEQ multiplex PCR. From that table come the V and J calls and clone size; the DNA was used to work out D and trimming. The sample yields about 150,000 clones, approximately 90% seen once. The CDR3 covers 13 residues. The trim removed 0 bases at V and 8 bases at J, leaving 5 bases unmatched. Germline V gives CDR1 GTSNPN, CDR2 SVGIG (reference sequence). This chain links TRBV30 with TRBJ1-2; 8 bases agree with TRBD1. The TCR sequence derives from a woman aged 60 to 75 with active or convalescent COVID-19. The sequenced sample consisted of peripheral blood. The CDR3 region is CAWSVPGGRGYTF. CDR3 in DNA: TGTGCCTGGAGTGTACCAGGGGGCAGGGGCTACACCTTC.